The rows below give T cell receptor beta chains drawn from one sample of a study of neoadjuvant nivolumab and ipilimumab in lung cancer. Libraries were prepared by immunoSEQ multiplex PCR; TCRdb keeps only in-frame clonotypes and omits some of them. There are under 20,000 clones in the sample; about nine tenths occur only once, and around 2.1% lies in the top ten. Sequencing was performed on peripheral blood, taken before neoadjuvant nivolumab, alone or with ipilimumab. Receptors were obtained from an adult with non-small cell lung cancer. Each CDR3 is given with its conserved first and last residue. A D gene is named only where the DNA matches it firmly. A row's size may be missing; if present it is once, few, many or a size class.

TRBV18,.,.,TRBJ2-4,TGTGCCAGCTCACCACCCGATTTAGGAAACATTCAGTACTTC,CASSPPDLGNIQYF
TRBV7-2,.,.,TRBJ1-5,TGTGCCAGCAGCTTAGAAGGGCAGGGCAATCAGCCCCAGCATTTT,CASSLEGQGNQPQHF
TRBV5-1,.,.,TRBJ2-7,TGCGCCAGCAGCTACCCCGAGGGCTACGAGCAGTACTTC,CASSYPEGYEQYF
TRBV19,.,.,TRBJ2-1,TGTGCCAGTAGTATCGGTGGGATATCCTACAATGAGCAGTTCTTC,CASSIGGISYNEQFF
TRBV6-5,.,.,TRBJ1-1,TGTGCCAGCAGACCACAGGGGAACACTGAAGCTTTCTTT,CASRPQGNTEAFF
TRBV11-2,.,.,TRBJ2-1,TGTGCCAGCAGCTTAGCGACTGTTGAGCAGTTCTTC,CASSLATVEQFF
TRBV7-9,.,TRBD2,TRBJ2-1,TGTGCCAGCAGCCCTAAGGTCGGGAGGAACTACAATGAGCAGTTCTTC,CASSPKVGRNYNEQFF
TRBV29-1,.,.,TRBJ2-7,TGCAGCGTTGCGGGACGCTCGAACGACTACGAGCAGTACTTC,CSVAGRSNDYEQYF
TRBV5-1,few,TRBD2,TRBJ2-2,TGCGCCAGCAGCTCCCAAGCGGGAGGGTCCACCGGGGAGCTGTTTTTT,CASSSQAGGSTGELFF
TRBV18,.,.,TRBJ2-1,TGTGCCAGCTCACCAGGATATTCCACGGAGCAGTTCTTC,CASSPGYSTEQFF
TRBV18,.,.,TRBJ1-2,TGTGCCAGCTCACCATACGGGTCAGGGGAGCGTGGCTACACCTTC,CASSPYGSGERGYTF